Ten or more counts support the clone carrying this T cell receptor (beta chain). Its antigen is currently unknown. The DNA ends 3 residues before the CDR3 does, and the rest of the CDR3 is filled in from the germline J gene. Donors gave roughly 5 to 8 ml heparinized peripheral whole blood. This record comes from a study of T cell clonality in common variable immunodeficiency. Clones were sequenced by immunoSEQ multiplex PCR, and TCRdb holds only the in-frame ones, with some missing. The table lists approximately 34,000 clones, with no singletons. This CDR3 has 14 amino acids. Germline loops: CDR1 GTSNPN, CDR2 SVGIG (reference sequence). V dropped 4 bases and J dropped 4; count of bases not matched to a gene: 8. Overall study results and limits: Common variable immunodeficiency TCR beta sequences reportedly had fewer deletions and N-nucleotide insertions. What drives increased CVID clonality needs T cell subpopulation sequencing. CVID subjects shared fewer TCRbeta clones than healthy controls did.

The chain joins TRBV30 to TRBJ1-1; 8 bases map to TRBD1. The specimen sequenced was peripheral blood mononuclear cells. This clonotype originated in a person between 18 and 75 years old in good health. The CDR3 sequence: CAWTTGVLSTEAFF. CDR3 bases read: TGTGCCTGGACGACAGGGGTGTTGAGCACTGAA.